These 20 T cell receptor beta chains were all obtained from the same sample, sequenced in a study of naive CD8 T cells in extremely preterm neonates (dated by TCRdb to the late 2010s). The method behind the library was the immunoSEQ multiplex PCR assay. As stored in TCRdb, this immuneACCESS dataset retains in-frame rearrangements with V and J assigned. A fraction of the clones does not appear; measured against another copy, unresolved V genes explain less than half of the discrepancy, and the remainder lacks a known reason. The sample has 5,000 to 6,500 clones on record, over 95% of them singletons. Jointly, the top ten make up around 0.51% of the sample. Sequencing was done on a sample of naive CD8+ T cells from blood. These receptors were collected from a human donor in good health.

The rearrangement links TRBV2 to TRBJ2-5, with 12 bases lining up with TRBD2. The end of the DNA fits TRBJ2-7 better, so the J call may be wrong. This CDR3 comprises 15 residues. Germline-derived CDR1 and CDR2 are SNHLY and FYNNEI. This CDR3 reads CASILSTSGSYEQYF. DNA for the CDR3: TGTGCCAGCATCCTTTCGACTAGCGGGAGTTACGAGCAGTACTTC.

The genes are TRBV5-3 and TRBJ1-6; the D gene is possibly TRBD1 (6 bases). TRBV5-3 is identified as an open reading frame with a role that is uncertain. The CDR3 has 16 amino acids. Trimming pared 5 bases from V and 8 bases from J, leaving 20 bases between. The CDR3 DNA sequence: TGTGCCAGAAGGGGAATGTGGGCAGAGGGGGATTCACCCCTCCACTTT. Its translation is CARRGMWAEGDSPLHF.

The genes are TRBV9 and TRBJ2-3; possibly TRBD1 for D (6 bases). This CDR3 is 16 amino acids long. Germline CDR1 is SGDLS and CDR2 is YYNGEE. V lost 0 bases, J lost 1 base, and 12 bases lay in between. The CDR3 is CASSVGGGKGTDTQYF. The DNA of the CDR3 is TGTGCCAGCAGCGTAGGAGGGGGAAAAGGCACAGATACGCAGTATTTT.

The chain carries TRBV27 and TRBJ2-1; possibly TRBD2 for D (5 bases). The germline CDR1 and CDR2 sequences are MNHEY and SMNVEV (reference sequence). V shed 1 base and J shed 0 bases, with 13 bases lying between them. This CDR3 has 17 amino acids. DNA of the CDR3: TGTGCCAGCAGTTTATTCCCAGTGGGGAGCTCCTACAATGAGCAGTTCTTC. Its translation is CASSLFPVGSSYNEQFF.

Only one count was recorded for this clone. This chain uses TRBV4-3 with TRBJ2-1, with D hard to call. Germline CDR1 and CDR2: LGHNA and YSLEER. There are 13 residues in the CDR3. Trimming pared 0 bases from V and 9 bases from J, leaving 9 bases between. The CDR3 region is CASSQENSAEQFF. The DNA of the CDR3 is TGCGCCAGCAGCCAAGAAAATAGTGCTGAGCAGTTCTTC.

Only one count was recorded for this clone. DNA for the CDR3: TGTGCCAGCAGCGGGGGGGCTAGCGGCTACGAGCAGTACTTC. The encoded protein is CASSGGASGYEQYF. The J gene is TRBJ2-7, the V gene TRBV9, with D possibly matching TRBD2 (7 bases). CDR1 and CDR2 from the germline V gene are SGDLS and YYNGEE. Trimming pared 3 bases from V and 3 bases from J, leaving 13 bases between. The CDR3 extends over 14 amino acids.

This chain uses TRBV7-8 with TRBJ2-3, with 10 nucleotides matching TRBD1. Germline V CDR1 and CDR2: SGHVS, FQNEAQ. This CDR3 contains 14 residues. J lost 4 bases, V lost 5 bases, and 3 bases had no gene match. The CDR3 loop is CASSLGTGADTQYF. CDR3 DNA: TGTGCCAGCAGCCTCGGGACAGGGGCAGATACGCAGTATTTT.

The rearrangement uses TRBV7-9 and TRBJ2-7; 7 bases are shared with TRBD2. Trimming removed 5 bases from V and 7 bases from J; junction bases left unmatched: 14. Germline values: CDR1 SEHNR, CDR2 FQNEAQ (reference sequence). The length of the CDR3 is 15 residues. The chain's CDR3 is CASSRWASGGEEQYF. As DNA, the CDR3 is TGTGCCAGCAGCAGGTGGGCTAGCGGAGGGGAGGAGCAGTACTTC.

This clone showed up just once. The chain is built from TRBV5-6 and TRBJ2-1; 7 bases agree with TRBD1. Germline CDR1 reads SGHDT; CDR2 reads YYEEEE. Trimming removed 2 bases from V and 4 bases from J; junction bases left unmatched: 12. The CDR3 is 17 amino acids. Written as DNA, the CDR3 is TGTGCCAGCAGCTTTGGGGGAGACAGGGATTATTACAATGAGCAGTTCTTC. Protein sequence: CASSFGGDRDYYNEQFF.

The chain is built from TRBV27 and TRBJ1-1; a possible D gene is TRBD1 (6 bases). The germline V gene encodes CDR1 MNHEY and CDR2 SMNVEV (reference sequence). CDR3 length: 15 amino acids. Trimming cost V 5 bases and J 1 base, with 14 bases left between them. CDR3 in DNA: TGTGCCAGCAGTCAATACAGGGTGGGGAACACTGAAGCTTTCTTT. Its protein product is CASSQYRVGNTEAFF.

Here the CDR3 reads CASSPDRILNTEAFF. CDR3 nucleotides: TGTGCCAGTAGTCCCGACAGGATACTGAACACTGAAGCTTTCTTT. This sequence joins TRBV19 and TRBJ1-1, with a tentative D call TRBD1 (6 bases). With 5 bases removed from V and 0 bases from J, the gap between germline ends came to 13 bases. The germline V gene encodes CDR1 LNHDA and CDR2 SQIVND (reference sequence). There are 15 residues in the CDR3.

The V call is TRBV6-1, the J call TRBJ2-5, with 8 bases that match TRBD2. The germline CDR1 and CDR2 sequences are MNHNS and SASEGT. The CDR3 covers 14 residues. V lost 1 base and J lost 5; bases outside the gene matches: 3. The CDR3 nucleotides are TGTGCCAGCAGTGAAGGCGGGGGGAGGGAGACCCAGTACTTC. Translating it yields CASSEGGGRETQYF.

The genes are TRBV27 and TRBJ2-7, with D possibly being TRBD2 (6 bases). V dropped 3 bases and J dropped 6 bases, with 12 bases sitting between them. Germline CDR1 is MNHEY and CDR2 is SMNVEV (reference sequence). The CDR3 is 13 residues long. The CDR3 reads CASSFGSFGEQYF. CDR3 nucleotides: TGTGCCAGCAGTTTCGGGAGTTTTGGCGAGCAGTACTTC.

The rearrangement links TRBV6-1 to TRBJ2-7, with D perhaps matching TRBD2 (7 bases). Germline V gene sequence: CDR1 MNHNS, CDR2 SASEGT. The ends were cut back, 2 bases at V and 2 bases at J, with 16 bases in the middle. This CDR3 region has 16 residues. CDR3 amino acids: CASSERGSSGPYEQYF. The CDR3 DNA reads TGTGCCAGCAGTGAAAGGGGGTCTAGCGGACCCTACGAGCAGTACTTC.

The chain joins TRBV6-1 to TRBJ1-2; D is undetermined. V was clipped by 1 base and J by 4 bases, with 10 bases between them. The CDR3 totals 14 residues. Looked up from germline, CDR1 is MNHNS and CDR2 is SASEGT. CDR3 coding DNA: TGTGCCAGCAGTGAAGGGCAGAAATTCTATGGCTACACCTTC. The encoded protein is CASSEGQKFYGYTF.

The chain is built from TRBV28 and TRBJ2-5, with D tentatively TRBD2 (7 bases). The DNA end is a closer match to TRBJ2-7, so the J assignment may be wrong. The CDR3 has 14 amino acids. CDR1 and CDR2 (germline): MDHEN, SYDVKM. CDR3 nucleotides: TGTGCCAGCAGTTCCCGGGGGGCTAGGGACGAGCAGTACTTC. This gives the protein CASSSRGARDEQYF.

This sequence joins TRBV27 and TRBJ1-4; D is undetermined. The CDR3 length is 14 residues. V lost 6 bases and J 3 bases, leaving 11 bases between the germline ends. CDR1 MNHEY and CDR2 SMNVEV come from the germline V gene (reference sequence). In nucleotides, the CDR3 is TGTGCCAGCAGACGGGGTGCTGCTAATGAAAAACTGTTTTTT. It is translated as CASRRGAANEKLFF.

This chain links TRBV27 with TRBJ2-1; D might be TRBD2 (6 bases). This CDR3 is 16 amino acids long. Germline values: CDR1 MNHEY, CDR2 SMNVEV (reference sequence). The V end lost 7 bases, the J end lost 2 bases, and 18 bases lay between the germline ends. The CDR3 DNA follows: TGTGCCAGCAATAAAGTAGCGGAGAGACCCTACAATGAGCAGTTCTTC. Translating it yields CASNKVAERPYNEQFF.

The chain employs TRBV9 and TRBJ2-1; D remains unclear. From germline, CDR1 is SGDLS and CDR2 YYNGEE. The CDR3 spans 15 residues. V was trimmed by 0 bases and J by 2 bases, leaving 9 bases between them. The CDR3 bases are TGTGCCAGCAGCGTAGACGGCGGCCCCTACAATGAGCAGTTCTTC. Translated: CASSVDGGPYNEQFF.

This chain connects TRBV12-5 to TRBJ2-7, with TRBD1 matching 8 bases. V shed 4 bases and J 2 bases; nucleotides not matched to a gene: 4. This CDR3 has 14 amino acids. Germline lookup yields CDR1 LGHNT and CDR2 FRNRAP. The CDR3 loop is CASGSPGQAYEQYF. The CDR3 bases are TGTGCTAGTGGTTCTCCGGGACAGGCCTACGAGCAGTACTTC.